This T cell receptor (beta chain) was documented in a study of T cells in localized non-small cell lung cancer. Study-wide points: The tumor had only one region sequenced, so heterogeneity remains possible. The study found T cell clonality highest in uninvolved adjacent lung, above tumor.

In the case of this clone: Antigen: not known.

Germline values: CDR1 GTSNPN, CDR2 SVGIG (reference sequence). The CDR3 contains 14 residues. Trimming shortened V by 5 bases and J by 0 bases, and 12 bases separated the two germline ends. Only in-frame clones appear in the TCRdb table, and some are missing; sequencing was by immunoSEQ multiplex PCR. The sample shows roughly 3,000 clones, around 28% of them seen only once. This chain joins TRBV30 and TRBJ2-3; D possibly uses TRBD1 or TRBD2 (5 bases each). Sequenced material: lung tumor tissue, taken before any cancer treatment. The receptor's source is a man aged 35 to 69 with stage I lung adenocarcinoma. CDR3 in DNA: TGTGCCTGGGGGGACGGGACGAGCACAGATACGCAGTATTTT. It yields the protein CAWGDGTSTDTQYF.